This T cell receptor (beta chain) was profiled in a study of identical twins. There are 18 residues in the CDR3. Germline CDR1 and CDR2: SGHDT and YYEEEE. Trimming removed 0 bases at V and 0 bases at J, with 16 bases between. TCRdb reprocessed the 5' RACE reads via MiXCR and lists one record per CDR3 protein. The sample shows around 95,000 distinct CDR3 sequences, just under 6% of them seen only once. This clonotype was seen at least ten times. The receptor was isolated from a woman aged 45-65 years in good health. This chain uses TRBV5-6 with TRBJ2-1; D may be TRBD2 (5 bases). Sequences were obtained from memory T cells sorted from blood. DNA for the CDR3: TGTGCCAGCAGCTTGGCCCGGACTGGTCAAAGCTCCTACAATGAGCAGTTCTTC. This gives the protein CASSLARTGQSSYNEQFF.